The rows below give T cell receptor beta chains drawn from one sample of a study of CD8 T cells in ankylosing spondylitis. Using its own MiXCR run on the 5' RACE reads, TCRdb lists one record per CDR3 protein. Of roughly 180,000 distinct CDR3 sequences in the sample, approximately 10% were seen once. Input material: blood, either unsorted or a sorted T cell fraction (not recorded which). The source of these receptors is a female donor with ankylosing spondylitis or in good health (not recorded which). Both conserved end residues are part of each CDR3. D genes are given only for firm matches. Not every row has a clone size; where given, it reads once, few, many or a size class.

11,TRBJ1-1,many,TRBV20-1,NA,TGCAGTGCTAGAAAGGGGGACCAGGCTTTCTTT,CSARKGDQAFF
13,TRBJ2-7,few,TRBV10-3,TRBD2,TGTGCCATTAAGCGGGAGGAGACCTACGAGCAGTACTTC,CAIKREETYEQYF
13,TRBJ2-2,NA,TRBV27,NA,TGTGCCAGCAGTTCATTGAGCTCCGGGGAGCTGTTTTTT,CASSSLSSGELFF
15,TRBJ1-1,many,TRBV6-5,TRBD1,TGTGCCAGCAGTTTCCGGACAGGGGGATACACTGAAGCTTTCTTT,CASSFRTGGYTEAFF
16,TRBJ2-1,few,TRBV7-2,TRBD2,TGTGCCAGCAGCTTAGGGGTAGCGGGAGCCTACAATGAGCAGTTCTTC,CASSLGVAGAYNEQFF
15,TRBJ2-3,many,TRBV11-2,TRBD2,TGTGCCAGCAGCTTAGGGGTAGCGGGAGCCGATACGCAGTATTTT,CASSLGVAGADTQYF
14,TRBJ1-2,NA,TRBV6-2/TRBV6-3,NA,TGTGCCAGCAGTTACTCAGGTTTCAACTATGGCTACACCTTC,CASSYSGFNYGYTF
14,TRBJ2-7,NA,TRBV4-1,NA,TGCGCCAGCAGCCAAGTATGGGACGACTACGAGCAGTACTTC,CASSQVWDDYEQYF
14,TRBJ1-2,NA,TRBV27,NA,TGTGCCAGCAGTTTATCCCCCCGAGGGAGTGGCTACACCTTC,CASSLSPRGSGYTF
17,TRBJ2-2,few,TRBV9,TRBD2,TGTGCCAGCAGCGGACAGCAACTAGCGGGAGGGCGAGGGGAGCTGTTTTTT,CASSGQQLAGGRGELFF
18,TRBJ2-7,NA,TRBV11-1,NA,TGTGCCAGCAGCTTAGAGGAGGGTGGACGCTCTAGCTCCTACGAGCAGTACTTC,CASSLEEGGRSSSYEQYF
14,TRBJ1-1,NA,TRBV20-1,NA,TGCAGTGCTAGCCCCGGGTTCTCGAACACTGAAGCTTTCTTT,CSASPGFSNTEAFF
20,TRBJ2-1,few,TRBV3-1,TRBD2,TGTGCCAGCAGCCAAGAAGGAGCGGGACTCCCCAACAGCTCCTACAATGAGCAGTTCTTC,CASSQEGAGLPNSSYNEQFF
13,TRBJ1-5,few,TRBV2,NA,TGTGCCAGCCATTGGACAGACAATCAGCCCCAGCATTTT,CASHWTDNQPQHF
16,TRBJ2-1,many,TRBV11-1,TRBD2,TGTGCCAGCAGCCGCGGTAGCGGGAGCTCCTACAATGAGCAGTTCTTC,CASSRGSGSSYNEQFF
12,TRBJ2-2,few,TRBV15,NA,TGTGCCAGCGGGACGAACACCGGGGAGCTGTTTTTT,CASGTNTGELFF
13,TRBJ2-1,NA,TRBV6-1,NA,TGTGCCAGCAGCCTCGGAGGCTCCTATGAGCAGTTCTTC,CASSLGGSYEQFF
11,TRBJ1-1,few,TRBV4-3,NA,TGCGCCAGCGATAATGGGGCAGAAGCTTTCTTT,CASDNGAEAFF
15,TRBJ2-1,NA,TRBV11-2,TRBD2,TGTGCCAGCAGCTTAGGGGGCGGGAGTTCAAATGAGCAGTTCTTC,CASSLGGGSSNEQFF
16,TRBJ2-7,few,TRBV11-2,TRBD2,TGTGCCAGCAGCTTGGGGGGGGCTAGCGGGGCCTACGAGCAGTACTTC,CASSLGGASGAYEQYF